This T cell receptor beta chain was recovered during a study of blood T cell repertoires in COVID-19. Whole-study context: T cells, B-cell-depleted T cells, or PBMCs supplied cDNA or gDNA.

Germline CDR1 is SEHNR and CDR2 is FQNEAQ (reference sequence). This CDR3 is built from 17 residues. Trimming removed 3 bases from V and 2 bases from J, with 17 bases in between. Here immunoSEQ multiplex PCR was the method, and the copy in TCRdb shows in-frame clones only, minus some. Found here are about 320,000 clones, about 85% of them singletons; the top ten hold 1.9%. Living in roughly 23 US areas, the participants were between 18 and 89 years of age. The chain links TRBV7-9 to TRBJ2-1; no reliable D call. Sequenced sample: PBMCs or T cells enriched from blood (not recorded which). This TCR came from a woman younger than 45 who had been exposed to COVID-19. CDR3 in DNA: TGTGCCAGCAGCTTTTCCATCGGAATGCAGGCCTACAATGAGCAGTTCTTC. It yields the protein CASSFSIGMQAYNEQFF. Combining the CDR3 with reference TRBV7-9 and TRBJ2-1 gives the whole variable domain DTGVSQNPRHKITKRGQNVTFRCDPISEHNRLYWYRQTLGQGPEFLTYFQNEAQLEKSRLLSDRFSAERPKGSFSTLEIQRTEQGDSAMYLCASSFSIGMQAYNEQFFGPGTRLTVL.